This is a list of T cell receptor beta chains from one sample in a study of blood T cell repertoires in COVID-19. Assay: immunoSEQ multiplex PCR; the TCRdb copy retains only in-frame clones and omits some. Of around 330,000 clones listed, over 75% were seen once; the top ten hold approximately 4%. The source material was peripheral blood. These receptors were obtained from a woman between 45 and 60 years old with active or convalescent COVID-19. Both conserved end residues are part of each CDR3. The D gene is left open where the match is weak. Not every row has a clone size; where given, it reads once, few, many or a size class.

TRBV28	NA	TRBD2	TRBJ2-5	CASSFAGTSDPEYEETQYF	TGTGCCAGCAGTTTTGCCGGGACTAGCGACCCCGAATATGAAGAGACCCAGTACTTC
TRBV6-5	NA	TRBD1	TRBJ2-7	CASRLTTGGGYEQYF	TGTGCCAGCAGGTTAACCACAGGGGGCGGATACGAGCAGTACTTC
TRBV9	NA	TRBD2	TRBJ2-1	CASRAGTSSYNEQFF	TGTGCCAGCAGGGCCGGGACTAGCTCCTACAATGAGCAGTTCTTC
TRBV5-1	NA	NA	TRBJ2-5	CASKLSMYQETQYF	TGCGCCAGCAAGTTATCTATGTACCAAGAGACCCAGTACTTC
TRBV14	NA	NA	TRBJ1-1	CASSQELVSEAFF	TGTGCCAGCAGCCAAGAATTAGTCTCTGAAGCTTTCTTT
TRBV27	NA	TRBD1	TRBJ2-3	CASSTSGQGRTDTQYF	TGTGCCAGCAGTACCTCCGGACAGGGACGCACAGATACGCAGTATTTT
TRBV6-1	NA	NA	TRBJ1-5	CASSDYDRIRILYSNQPQHF	TGTGCCAGCAGTGATTACGACAGGATCAGGATCCTTTATAGCAATCAGCCCCAGCATTTT
TRBV28	NA	NA	TRBJ1-2	CASSYIGVGYTF	TGTGCCAGCAGCTACATCGGGGTAGGCTACACCTTC
TRBV2	NA	TRBD1	TRBJ1-2	CASSGQGNYGYTF	TGTGCCAGCAGCGGACAGGGCAACTATGGCTACACCTTC
TRBV5-1	NA	TRBD2	TRBJ2-7	CASSLVGLAGVVRF	TGCGCCAGCAGCTTGGTGGGACTAGCGGGAGTGGTGAGGTTC
TRBV29-1	once	TRBD2	TRBJ2-5	CSVVGGSETQYF	TGCAGCGTTGTGGGCGGGAGTGAGACCCAGTACTTC
TRBV12-3/TRBV12-4	few	NA	TRBJ1-4	CASSLEVNEKLFF	TGTGCCAGCAGCCTGGAGGTTAATGAAAAACTGTTTTTT
TRBV28	NA	NA	TRBJ2-3	CASSTGTDSWGGTDTQYF	TGTGCCAGCAGTACCGGGACGGATTCTTGGGGGGGCACAGATACGCAGTATTTT
TRBV7-2	few	NA	TRBJ2-5	CASSLSRSSGETQYF	TGTGCCAGCAGCTTATCTCGCAGTTCGGGAGAGACCCAGTACTTC
TRBV5-1	NA	NA	TRBJ2-5	CASSLGRETQYF	TGCGCCAGCAGCTTGGGGCGGGAGACCCAGTACTTC
TRBV11-2	NA	TRBD1	TRBJ1-2	CASSSLTGARRGYTF	TGTGCCAGCAGCAGTTTGACAGGGGCCCGGCGTGGCTACACCTTC
TRBV6-6	once	NA	TRBJ1-1	CASSYISNTEAFF	TGTGCCAGCAGTTACATCTCCAACACTGAAGCTTTCTTT
TRBV6-6	NA	NA	TRBJ1-1	CASSYGEGGNTEAFF	TGTGCCAGCAGTTACGGGGAGGGGGGAAACACTGAAGCTTTCTTT
TRBV19	NA	NA	TRBJ2-5	CASSRRGAQYF	TGTGCCAGTAGTAGGCGGGGTGCCCAGTACTTC
TRBV5-1	NA	TRBD1	TRBJ2-1	CASSYGTVVHNEQFF	TGCGCCAGCAGCTATGGGACAGTGGTCCACAATGAGCAGTTCTTC
TRBV9	NA	NA	TRBJ1-4	CASSVGGPDEKLFF	TGTGCCAGCAGCGTAGGGGGGCCGGATGAAAAACTGTTTTTT
TRBV4-2	NA	NA	TRBJ2-5	CASSQATEETQYF	TGTGCCAGCAGCCAAGCGACAGAAGAGACCCAGTACTTC
TRBV6-5	few	NA	TRBJ1-4	CASRGVAEKLFF	TGTGCCAGCAGGGGAGTTGCAGAAAAACTGTTTTTT
TRBV15	NA	NA	TRBJ1-3	CATSRDQGSGNTIYF	TGTGCCACCAGCAGAGATCAGGGATCTGGAAACACCATATATTTT
TRBV7-2	NA	NA	TRBJ1-2	CASSLEYAALNYGYTF	TGTGCCAGCAGCTTAGAGTACGCGGCGCTGAACTATGGCTACACCTTC
TRBV28	NA	TRBD2	TRBJ2-2	CASRNELKAGVGTGELFF	TGTGCCAGCCGCAATGAACTTAAAGCGGGAGTAGGGACCGGGGAGCTGTTTTTT
TRBV19	NA	TRBD1	TRBJ1-1	CASSISGTGANTEAFF	TGTGCCAGTAGTATTTCCGGGACAGGGGCGAACACTGAAGCTTTCTTT
TRBV6-6	many	NA	TRBJ1-6	CASSYSGAAPLHF	TGTGCCAGCAGTTACTCGGGGGCGGCACCCCTCCACTTT
TRBV18	NA	TRBD2	TRBJ2-1	CASSERGGYNEQFF	TGTGCCAGCTCTGAGCGGGGGGGCTACAATGAGCAGTTCTTC